A single sample gave rise to the 24 T cell receptor beta chains below, sequenced in a study of breast tumors, draining lymph nodes, adjacent tissues. Axillary draining lymph nodes of breast cancer patients supplied the node samples. MiXCR was run by TCRdb on the multiplex PCR reads, yielding one entry per CDR3 protein. The sample includes 130,000 or so distinct CDR3 sequences, around 20% of them seen just once. The sequenced sample was axillary lymph node tissue. Every receptor here comes from a female donor with breast cancer. Some clones in this sample may be carry-over from other donors' samples.

This clonotype was observed many times. V is TRBV27 and J is TRBJ2-7; 8 bases agree with TRBD2. Unmatched junction bases numbered 6, after V lost 3 bases and J lost 2 bases. The length of the CDR3 is 15 residues. Germline loops: CDR1 MNHEY, CDR2 SMNVEV (reference sequence). The CDR3 spells CASSLRAGGAYEQYF. The CDR3 DNA sequence: TGTGCCAGCAGTTTGCGGGCGGGAGGCGCCTACGAGCAGTACTTC.

This clonotype has at least ten counts. CDR3 in amino acids: CAIIRGAKSTGELFF. The CDR3 DNA is TGTGCCATTATAAGGGGTGCTAAGTCCACCGGGGAGCTGTTTTTT. The chain links TRBV12-3 or TRBV12-4 to TRBJ2-2; tentative D call: TRBD1 (5 bases). V was cut by 10 bases and J by 4 bases, with 19 bases left in between. The CDR3 extends over 15 amino acids.

This clonotype was observed a few times. The rearrangement uses TRBV28 and TRBJ2-7; no definite D call. Germline V CDR1 and CDR2: MDHEN, SYDVKM. The V gene lost 8 bases and the J gene lost 4 bases, with 15 bases spanning the gap. This CDR3 spans 13 amino acids. CDR3 residues: CASRADGEYEQYF. The CDR3 region has the DNA TGTGCCAGCCGGGCGGATGGGGAATACGAGCAGTACTTC.

This clonotype appeared many times. V is TRBV3-1 and J is TRBJ2-5; 7 bases line up with TRBD2. The V gene's germline CDR1 is LGHDT and CDR2 YNNKEL (reference sequence). This CDR3 contains 16 residues. V lost 2 bases and J lost 4; bases outside the gene matches: 10. The CDR3 region is CASSQTGEGRGETQYF. Here the CDR3 DNA reads TGTGCCAGCAGCCAAACGGGGGAGGGGCGAGGAGAGACCCAGTACTTC.

The chain is built from TRBV5-4 and TRBJ1-1; 9 bases fit TRBD1. The CDR3 is 14 residues long. The germline CDR1 and CDR2 sequences are SGHNT and YYREEE (reference sequence). Losses at the gene ends were 4 bases for V and 0 bases for J; bases not matched to a gene: 1. The CDR3 loop reads CASSGDRVNTEAFF. In DNA, the CDR3 is TGTGCCAGCAGCGGGGACAGGGTGAACACTGAAGCTTTCTTT.

This clonotype showed up many times. The V and J genes are TRBV12-3 or TRBV12-4 and TRBJ1-4; 7 bases fit TRBD1. The CDR3 is 15 residues long. Losses at the gene ends were 4 bases for V and 2 bases for J; bases not matched to a gene: 4. CDR3 region: CASSSRQGTNEKLFF. The DNA for the CDR3 is TGTGCCAGCAGTTCTCGACAGGGCACTAATGAAAAACTGTTTTTT.

This clonotype was picked up many times. The chain uses TRBV9 and TRBJ2-7; D gene unclear. V was clipped by 2 bases and J by 6 bases, with 12 bases between them. The CDR3 has 13 amino acids. CDR1 and CDR2 (germline): SGDLS, YYNGEE. CDR3 sequence reads: CASSVEQLSEQYF. The CDR3 DNA follows: TGTGCCAGCAGCGTCGAACAGCTCTCCGAGCAGTACTTC.

This clonotype was picked up many times. The V call is TRBV7-6, the J call TRBJ2-5; 8 nucleotides line up with TRBD1. J lost 2 bases, V lost 2 bases, and 1 base had no gene match. The germline CDR1 and CDR2 sequences are SGHVS and FNYEAQ. This CDR3 has 14 amino acids. In DNA, the CDR3 is TGTGCCAGCAGCTTAACAGGGGGGCAAGAGACCCAGTACTTC. Protein sequence: CASSLTGGQETQYF.

Concerning this clonotype itself: This may arise from a read error, as a much more abundant clone is one base away. V gene TRBV3-1 combines with J gene TRBJ1-6; D is possibly TRBD1 (5 bases). Trimming shortened V by 5 bases and J by 12 bases, and 14 bases separated the two germline ends. The germline V gene encodes CDR1 LGHDT and CDR2 YNNKEL (reference sequence). This CDR3 comprises 13 residues. The CDR3 coding sequence is TGTGCCAGCAGCTCAGGGTATACTTTACCCCTCCACTTT. It specifies CASSSGYTLPLHF.

The chain recombines TRBV12-3 or TRBV12-4 with TRBJ2-1, with D maybe TRBD2 (6 bases). The CDR3 length is 18 residues. V lost 3 bases and J lost 2, with 20 bases in between. CDR3 DNA: TGTGCCAGCAGTTTTCTTGTCGGCGGCGGGACCCCCTACAATGAGCAGTTCTTC. Protein: CASSFLVGGGTPYNEQFF.

The table lists this clonotype with many counts. The chain is built from TRBV10-3 and TRBJ2-2; 7 positions agree with TRBD1. The CDR3 sequence is 16 residues long. Germline V gives CDR1 ENHRY, CDR2 SYGVKD. V shed 2 bases, J shed 2 bases, and the junction held 5 bases outside the gene matches. The CDR3 sequence is CAISETDRINTGELFF. CDR3 sequence (DNA): TGTGCCATCAGTGAGACGGACAGGATTAACACCGGGGAGCTGTTTTTT.

This clonotype was seen only once. V gene TRBV18 combines with J gene TRBJ2-4; D unclear. The CDR3 extends over 14 amino acids. V was trimmed by 2 bases and J by 7 bases, leaving 12 bases between them. Looked up from germline, CDR1 is KGHSH and CDR2 is LQKENI. DNA of the CDR3: TGTGCCAGCTCACCAATCCCCCCACCGAACATTCAGTACTTC. It encodes CASSPIPPPNIQYF.

This clonotype has a count of ten or more. This chain joins TRBV20-1 and TRBJ2-5; D gene uncertain. The CDR3 loop spans 14 amino acids. In germline, CDR1 is DFQATT, CDR2 SNEGSKA (reference sequence). The ends were cut back, 4 bases at V and 3 bases at J, with 15 bases in the middle. DNA for the CDR3: TGCAGTGCTACCCTAGTCGTCAGAGAAGAGACCCAGTACTTC. Protein: CSATLVVREETQYF.

As concerns this clonotype: A much bigger clone sits one base away, suggesting this may be a read error. The gene calls are TRBV7-3 and TRBJ2-1, with D unclear. Germline CDR1 reads SGHTA; CDR2 reads FQGTGA. Trimming removed 3 bases from V and 9 bases from J, with 12 bases in between. CDR3 size: 13 residues. This CDR3 reads CASSLSTLSEQFF. CDR3 nucleotides: TGTGCCAGCAGCTTGTCCACACTCAGTGAGCAGTTCTTC.

The rearrangement links TRBV28 to TRBJ2-2; TRBD2 aligns across 8 bases. V lost 5 bases, J lost 6 bases, and 11 bases stayed unmatched. This CDR3 region has 16 residues. Germline values: CDR1 MDHEN, CDR2 SYDVKM. The CDR3 loop is CASSPWGSGSAGELFF. The DNA of the CDR3 is TGTGCCAGCAGTCCCTGGGGGAGCGGGAGTGCCGGGGAGCTGTTTTTT.

This rearrangement joins TRBV19 to TRBJ2-1; a possible D gene is TRBD2 (6 bases). V lost 6 bases and J 4 bases, leaving 19 bases between the germline ends. There are 16 residues in the CDR3. Germline V gene data show CDR1 as LNHDA and CDR2 as SQIVND (reference sequence). CDR3 DNA: TGTGCCAGTAGCCCAACGCGCGGGGCCAGATACAATGAGCAGTTCTTC. Its protein product is CASSPTRGARYNEQFF.

The chain carries TRBV11-2 and TRBJ2-5; 7 bases map to TRBD2. CDR3 length: 16 residues. Germline trimming cut 7 bases from V and 2 bases from J; bases unmatched to any gene: 13. Germline CDR1 reads SGHAT; CDR2 reads FQNNGV. The chain's CDR3 is CASTHLGEGLQETQYF. The CDR3 region has the DNA TGTGCCAGCACCCATTTGGGGGAGGGCCTACAAGAGACCCAGTACTTC.

This clonotype was found many times. The rearrangement uses TRBV4-1 and TRBJ2-5, with D perhaps TRBD1 (6 bases). This CDR3 region has 15 residues. Germline CDR1 and CDR2: MGHRA and YSYEKL. The V gene lost 0 bases and the J gene lost 1 base, with 9 bases spanning the gap. The CDR3 sequence is CASSQEDRTQETQYF. Written as DNA, the CDR3 is TGCGCCAGCAGCCAAGAAGACAGGACCCAAGAGACCCAGTACTTC.

Regarding this clonotype: A read error is possible here, since a much larger clone lies one base away. J is TRBJ1-3 and V is TRBV4-1, with 9 bases matching TRBD1. CDR3 length equals 15 residues. Germline lookup yields CDR1 MGHRA and CDR2 YSYEKL. The CDR3: CASSPTGGNGDTIYF. The CDR3 DNA reads as TGCGCCAGCAGCCCGACAGGGGGGAATGGAGACACCATATATTTT.

A word on this clonotype: A much larger clonotype is one base distant, so this may be a read error. The genes are TRBV18 and TRBJ2-7; D gene uncertain. The CDR3 has 11 residues. Germline V lookup: CDR1 KGHSH, CDR2 LQKENI. CDR3 amino acids: CASSPSLEQYF. DNA of the CDR3: TGTGCCAGCTCACCAAGCTTGGAGCAGTATTTC.

This clonotype has a count of ten or more. The J gene is TRBJ2-7, the V gene TRBV6-1; 7 nucleotides agree with TRBD2. The J segment lost 2 bases and the V segment lost 1 base, leaving 5 bases of the junction unmatched. CDR1 is MNHNS and CDR2 is SASEGT in the germline V gene. This CDR3 region has 15 residues. The chain's CDR3 is CASSEEGLAAYEQYF. The CDR3 bases are TGTGCCAGCAGTGAAGAAGGCCTAGCGGCCTACGAGCAGTACTTC.

This clonotype was observed many times. The chain uses TRBV5-1 and TRBJ2-7, with TRBD1 identical over 7 bases. V lost 5 bases to trimming and J lost 0 bases; unmatched junction nucleotides: 5. Germline V gene data show CDR1 as SGHRS and CDR2 as YFSETQ. This CDR3 is 14 amino acids long. This CDR3 reads CASSLGDSSYEQYF. Here the CDR3 DNA reads TGCGCCAGCAGTCTTGGGGACAGCTCCTACGAGCAGTACTTC.

This clonotype was seen once. This may stem from a read error, because a much larger clone lies one nucleotide away. Because it lacks the conserved phenylalanine or tryptophan at the end, this CDR3 is likely a read error. This chain connects TRBV18 to TRBJ2-3; 8 positions agree with TRBD2. The CDR3 consists of 14 residues. Per the germline V gene, CDR1 is KGHSH and CDR2 is LQKENI. Trimming at V came to 8 bases and at J to 1 base, leaving 5 bases not matched to a gene. This CDR3 reads CASGLAGRTDTQYS. The CDR3, as DNA: TGTGCCAGCGGTCTAGCGGGTCGCACAGATACGCAGTATTCT.

About this clonotype itself: One end of the junction fails to match germline, which may point to a read error. V usage is TRBV9 and J usage is TRBJ2-1; possibly TRBD1 for D (6 bases). Looked up from germline, CDR1 is SGDLS and CDR2 is YYNGEE. CDR3 length: 15 residues. The CDR3 nucleotides are TGTGCCAGCAGCACAACCGGGACAACTTACAATAAGCAGTTCTTC. Its protein is CASSTTGTTYNKQFF.